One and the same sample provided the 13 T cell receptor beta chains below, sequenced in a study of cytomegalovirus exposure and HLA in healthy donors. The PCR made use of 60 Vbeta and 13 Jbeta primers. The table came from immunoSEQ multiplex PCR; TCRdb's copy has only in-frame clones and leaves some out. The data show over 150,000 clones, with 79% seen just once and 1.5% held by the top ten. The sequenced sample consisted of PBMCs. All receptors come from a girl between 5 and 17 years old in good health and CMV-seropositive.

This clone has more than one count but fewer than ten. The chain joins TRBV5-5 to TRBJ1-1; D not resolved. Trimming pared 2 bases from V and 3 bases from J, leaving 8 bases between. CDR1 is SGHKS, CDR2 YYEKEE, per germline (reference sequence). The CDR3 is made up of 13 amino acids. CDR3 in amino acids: CASSFLRDTEAFF. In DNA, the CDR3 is TGTGCCAGCAGCTTTTTGAGGGACACTGAAGCTTTCTTT.

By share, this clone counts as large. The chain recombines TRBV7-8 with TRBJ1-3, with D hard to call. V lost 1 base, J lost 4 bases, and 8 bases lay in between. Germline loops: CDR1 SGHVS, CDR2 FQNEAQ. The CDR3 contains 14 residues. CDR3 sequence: CASSLDSTGNTIYF. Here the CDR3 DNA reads TGTGCCAGCAGCTTAGACAGCACCGGAAACACCATATATTTT.

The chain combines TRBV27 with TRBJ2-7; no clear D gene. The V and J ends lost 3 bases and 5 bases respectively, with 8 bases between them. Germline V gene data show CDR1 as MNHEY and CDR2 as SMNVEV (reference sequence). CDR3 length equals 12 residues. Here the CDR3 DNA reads TGTGCCAGCAGTTTCCGCGTCCACGAGCAGTACTTC. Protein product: CASSFRVHEQYF.

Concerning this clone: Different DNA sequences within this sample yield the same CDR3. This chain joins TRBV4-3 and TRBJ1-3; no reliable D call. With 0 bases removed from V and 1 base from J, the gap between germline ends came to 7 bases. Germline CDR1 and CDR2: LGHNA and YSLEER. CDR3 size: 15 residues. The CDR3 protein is CASSQEIGSGNTIYF. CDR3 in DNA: TGCGCCAGCAGCCAAGAGATCGGGTCTGGAAACACCATATATTTT.

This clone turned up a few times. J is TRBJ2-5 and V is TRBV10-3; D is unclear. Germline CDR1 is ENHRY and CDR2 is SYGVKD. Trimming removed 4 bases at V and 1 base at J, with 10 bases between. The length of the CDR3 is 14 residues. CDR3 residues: CAISVGQVQETQYF. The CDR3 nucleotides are TGTGCCATCAGTGTTGGGCAGGTCCAAGAGACCCAGTACTTC.

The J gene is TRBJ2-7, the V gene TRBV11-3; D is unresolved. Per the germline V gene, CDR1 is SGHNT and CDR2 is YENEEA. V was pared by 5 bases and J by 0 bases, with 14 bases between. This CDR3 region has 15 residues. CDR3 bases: TGTGCCAGCAGCCCCTCCGTGGGCCGCTCCTACGAGCAGTACTTC. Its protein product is CASSPSVGRSYEQYF.

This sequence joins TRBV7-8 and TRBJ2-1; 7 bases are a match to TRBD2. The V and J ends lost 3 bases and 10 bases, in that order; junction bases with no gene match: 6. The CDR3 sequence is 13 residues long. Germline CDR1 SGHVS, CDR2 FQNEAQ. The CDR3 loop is CASSFVGGSEQFF. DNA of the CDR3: TGTGCCAGCAGCTTTGTCGGGGGGTCGGAGCAGTTCTTC.

This CDR3 reads CASSFRLAGSKETQYF. As DNA, the CDR3 is TGTGCCAGCAGCTTCCGACTAGCGGGCTCAAAAGAGACCCAGTACTTC. The V gene is TRBV7-8, the J gene TRBJ2-5, with 10 bases fitting TRBD2. Germline loops: CDR1 SGHVS, CDR2 FQNEAQ. Trimming at V came to 3 bases and at J to 3 bases, leaving 7 bases not matched to a gene. CDR3 length: 16 residues.

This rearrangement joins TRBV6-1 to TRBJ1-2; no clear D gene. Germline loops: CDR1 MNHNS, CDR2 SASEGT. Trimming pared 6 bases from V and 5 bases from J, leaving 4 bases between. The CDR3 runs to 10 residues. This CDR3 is CASSEYGYTF. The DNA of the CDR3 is TGTGCCAGCAGCGAGTATGGCTACACCTTC.

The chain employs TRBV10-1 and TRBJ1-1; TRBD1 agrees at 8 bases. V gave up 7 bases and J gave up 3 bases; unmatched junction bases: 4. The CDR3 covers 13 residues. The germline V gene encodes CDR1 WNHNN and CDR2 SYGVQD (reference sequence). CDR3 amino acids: CASNSGQDTEAFF. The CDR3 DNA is TGCGCCAGCAATTCGGGACAGGACACTGAAGCTTTCTTT.

CDR3 in DNA: TGTGCCAGCAGTTTACAGGGCTTCACAGATACGCAGTATTTT. Protein: CASSLQGFTDTQYF. The V gene is TRBV27, the J gene TRBJ2-3; D perhaps matches TRBD1 (5 bases). Germline CDR1 and CDR2: MNHEY and SMNVEV (reference sequence). V was shortened by 2 bases and J by 2 bases, with 8 bases between the two germline ends. The CDR3 is 14 residues long.

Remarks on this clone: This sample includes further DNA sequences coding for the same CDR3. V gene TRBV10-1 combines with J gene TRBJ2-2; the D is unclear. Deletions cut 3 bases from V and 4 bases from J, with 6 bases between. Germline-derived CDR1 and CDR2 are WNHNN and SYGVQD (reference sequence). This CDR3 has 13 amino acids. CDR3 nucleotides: TGCGCCAGCAGTGATGCCAGCACCGGGGAGCTGTTTTTT. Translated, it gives CASSDASTGELFF.

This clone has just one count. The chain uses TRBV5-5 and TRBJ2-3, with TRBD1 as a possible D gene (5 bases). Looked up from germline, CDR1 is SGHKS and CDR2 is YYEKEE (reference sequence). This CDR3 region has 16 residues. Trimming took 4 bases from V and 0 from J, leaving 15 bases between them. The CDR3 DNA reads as TGTGCCAGCAGCGAAGAAGGGGTTCCCAGCACAGATACGCAGTATTTT. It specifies CASSEEGVPSTDTQYF.